This T cell receptor beta chain comes out of a study of long-term antiretroviral therapy in people with HIV. The CDR3 length is 13 residues. Germline V gene lookup returns CDR1 SGHDT and CDR2 YYEEEE. Trimming removed 4 bases at V and 5 bases at J, with 12 bases between. This clone was counted a single time. Version v3.0 of the immunoSEQ assay was performed at survey level. Only in-frame clones appear in the TCRdb table, and some are missing; sequencing was by immunoSEQ multiplex PCR. The sample yields over 10,000 clones, 88% seen once. The sequencing used unsorted PBMCs, collected 2.1 years after starting antiretroviral therapy. The chain is built from TRBV5-6 and TRBJ2-5, with a weak D call TRBD2 (6 bases). The TCR originated in a woman between 35 and 50 years old with HIV. CDR3 coding DNA: TGTGCCAGCAGCCAAACAGGAGGGGAGACCCAGTACTTC. This gives the protein CASSQTGGETQYF.